This T cell receptor beta chain is from a study of T cells in Graves' hyperthyroidism and ophthalmopathy (dated by TCRdb to between 2018 and 2021). The study in broad terms: Peripheral blood was sampled at the time of initial diagnosis, prior to any treatment. The paper describes TCR Vbeta CDR3 sequencing of more than 120 peripheral blood samples, made up of 43 ophthalmopathy patients, around 73 hyperthyroidism patients and roughly 17 progressor patients. The study also compared thyroid tissue and blood T-cell repertoires from roughly six Graves' hyperthyroidism patients. Prospective prediction of ophthalmopathy was tested in an independent validation cohort consisting of fewer than 20 hyperthyroidism patients and approximately 16 patients who later progressed to ophthalmopathy. After sampling, hyperthyroidism patients received methimazole starting at 30 mg daily, and ophthalmopathy patients received high-dose intravenous methylprednisolone. The roughly 99 discovery patients were divided at random into training and test sets in a 7:3 ratio. A discovery cohort of approximately 97 patients, about 40 with Graves' ophthalmopathy and about 60 with stable Graves' hyperthyroidism, was used to find distinguishing TCR V-J signatures.

Trimming takes 8 bases off V and 5 bases off J; junction bases not matched to a gene: 10. The CDR3 runs 13 amino acids, cysteine and phenylalanine included. Only the CDR3 part of the read is kept: 39 bases, read in frame from the first base. According to the germline V gene, CDR1 reads SQVTM and CDR2 reads ANQGSEA. Stable Graves' hyperthyroidism was defined as no progression to ophthalmopathy during 18 months of follow-up. Hyperthyroidism patients were newly diagnosed, had a disease duration of under 2 months, and were aged 18 to 65 years. Patients with uncontrolled infections, other autoimmune diseases, pregnancy or lactation were excluded. Diagnoses were established on the basis of clinical symptoms, serum thyroxine and TRAb, thyroid ultrasound, and orbital computed tomography. PBMCs were isolated from about 9 ml of fresh peripheral blood by Ficoll-Paque density gradient centrifugation. Trizol reagent was used to extract total RNA, and RNA quality was then checked on an Agilent 2100 Bioanalyzer.

The TCR beta CDR3 regions were amplified from RNA transcripts. A first-round RT-PCR of the TCR CDR3 used the HTBI primer set with the Qiagen OneStep RT-PCR kit. Libraries were constructed in a second round of multiplex PCR, after which size selection and purification were carried out. Libraries were sequenced paired-end with 100 bp reads on an Illumina HiSeq2000. The paper's data handling went like this. SOAPnuke was used to process the raw data, removing reads that contained adapters or uncalled bases, had a mean Phred below 15, or lacked an exact match to the constant primer or identifier. COPE v1.2.5 was used to merge the high-quality paired reads, and each unique nucleotide sequence was defined as a clonotype. Clonotypes were aligned to IMGT TRBV, TRBD and TRBJ reference segments using MiTCR v1.1. Analysis was restricted to V-J combinations with a frequency above 0.0001, which covered roughly 99% of repertoires. The TCS score was defined as the ratio of F50 (clonal expansion) to E x V (chaos), calculated using BLOSUM62-based TCRdist between CDR3 peptides within each V-J. Welch's t-statistics and random forest reduced just over 500 V-J features to 10 to 15, which were used in a naive Bayes classifier (R e1071). The Morisita-Horn index was used to measure how similar the thyroid and blood repertoires were. The raw public reads went through TCRdb reprocessing: fastp at Q25, MiXCR clone calling, in-frame beta chains kept. Every CDR3 protein is listed once, alongside the most common genes and DNA of its rows. For this entry, the V and J calls and clone size follow TCRdb and not the study's own pipeline. For this sample there are roughly 700,000 distinct CDR3 sequences; 30% to 40% appear just once. The ten largest account for around 30% of the sample.

With respect to this clonotype: What antigen it recognizes has not been identified. The record has no base qualities; no much larger clone is one base away.

What the study reported, not specific to this receptor: Most expanded thyroid clonotypes (frequency above 0.001) were also detected in blood, a finding suggesting that blood repertoires may reflect thyroid immune responses. Sample size was not statistically predetermined, and investigators were not blinded to group allocation. In validation, progression to ophthalmopathy was predicted by the model with more than 65% sensitivity and 72.22% specificity, a median of about 6.4 months before onset. In cross-validation, a model built on a 13 V-J signature told ophthalmopathy apart from stable hyperthyroidism with approximately 90% sensitivity and 81% to 82% specificity, and in testing the same model reached 80%/75%.

This sequence was found in a woman aged 35 to 49 with Graves' hyperthyroidism. The material sequenced was blood. The chain is assembled from TRBV29-1 and TRBJ2-5; TRBD1 fits 8 bases in the junction. The CDR3 sequence is CSLDAGGRETQYF. The nucleotide sequence reads TGCAGCTTAGACGCAGGGGGCCGTGAGACCCAGTACTTC.